This TCR beta chain is from a study of T cells after yellow fever vaccination. Study context: For low cell numbers, libraries were made with SMART-Seq v4 Ultra Low Input. Regarding the study as a whole: A small proportion of clonotypes was detected in both the CD4 and CD8 compartments. Highly abundant clonotypes carried over from the bulk population could end up in FACS-sorted repertoires as contaminants.

Remarks on this clonotype: Its antigen is as yet unknown. A read error may account for a junction end that differs from germline.

Using its own MiXCR run on the 5' RACE reads, TCRdb lists one record per CDR3 protein. The sample carries approximately 550,000 distinct CDR3 sequences, less than 20% recorded once. This CDR3 is built from 14 residues. Germline-derived CDR1 and CDR2 are SSHAT and FNYEAQ (reference sequence). The V call is TRBV7-7, the J call TRBJ1-5; a possible D gene is TRBD1 (6 bases). The sample was PBMCs, taken 15 days after the yellow fever booster vaccination. The TCR comes from a man aged 25-45 years who received the YFV17D yellow fever vaccine. The DNA for the CDR3 is TGTGCTAGCAGCTTAGAGCAGGGGCAGCAGCCCCAGCATTTT. Protein: CASSLEQGQQPQHF.